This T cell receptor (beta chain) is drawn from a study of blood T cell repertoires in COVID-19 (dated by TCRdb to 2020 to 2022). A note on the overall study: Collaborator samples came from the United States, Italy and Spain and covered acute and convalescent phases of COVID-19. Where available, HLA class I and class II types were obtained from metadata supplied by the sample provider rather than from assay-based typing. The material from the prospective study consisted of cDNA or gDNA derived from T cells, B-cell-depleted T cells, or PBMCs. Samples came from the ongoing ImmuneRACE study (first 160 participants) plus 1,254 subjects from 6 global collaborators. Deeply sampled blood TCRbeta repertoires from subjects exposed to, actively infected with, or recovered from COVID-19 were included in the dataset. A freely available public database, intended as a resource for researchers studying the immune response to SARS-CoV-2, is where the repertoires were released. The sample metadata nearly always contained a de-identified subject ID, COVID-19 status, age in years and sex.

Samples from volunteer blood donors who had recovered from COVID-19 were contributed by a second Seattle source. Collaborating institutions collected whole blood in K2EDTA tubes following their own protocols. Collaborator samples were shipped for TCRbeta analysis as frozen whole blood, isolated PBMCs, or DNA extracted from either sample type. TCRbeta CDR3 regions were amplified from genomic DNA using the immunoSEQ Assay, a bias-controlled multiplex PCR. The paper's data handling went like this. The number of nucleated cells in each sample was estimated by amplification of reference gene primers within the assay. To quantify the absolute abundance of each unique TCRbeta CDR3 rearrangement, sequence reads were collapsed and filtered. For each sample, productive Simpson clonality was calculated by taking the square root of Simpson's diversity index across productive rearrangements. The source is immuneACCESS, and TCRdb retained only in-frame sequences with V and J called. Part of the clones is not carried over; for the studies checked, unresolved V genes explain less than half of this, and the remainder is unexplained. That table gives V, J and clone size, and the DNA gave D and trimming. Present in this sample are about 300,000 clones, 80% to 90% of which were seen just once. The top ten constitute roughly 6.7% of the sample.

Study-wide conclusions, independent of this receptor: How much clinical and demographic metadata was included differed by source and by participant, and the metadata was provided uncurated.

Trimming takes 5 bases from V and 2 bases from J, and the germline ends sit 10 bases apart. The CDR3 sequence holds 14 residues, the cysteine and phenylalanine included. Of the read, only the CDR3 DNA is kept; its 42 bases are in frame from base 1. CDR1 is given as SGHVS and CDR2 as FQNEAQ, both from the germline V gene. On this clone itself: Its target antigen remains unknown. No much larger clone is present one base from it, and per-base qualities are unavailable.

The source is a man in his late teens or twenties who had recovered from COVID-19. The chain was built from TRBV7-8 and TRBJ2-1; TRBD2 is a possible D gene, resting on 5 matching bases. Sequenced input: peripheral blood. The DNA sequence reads TGTGCCAGCAGCCCCCGGGAAACCTACAATGAGCAGTTCTTC. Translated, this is CASSPRETYNEQFF. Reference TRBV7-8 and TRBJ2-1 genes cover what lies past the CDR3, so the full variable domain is GAGVSQSPRYKVAKRGQDVALRCDPISGHVSLFWYQQALGQGPEFLTYFQNEAQLDKSGLPSDRFFAERPEGSVSTLKIQRTQQEDSAVYLCASSPRETYNEQFFGPGTRLTVL.